Below, 21 T cell receptor beta chains from the same sample are listed, as sequenced in a study of blood T cell repertoires in COVID-19. Sequenced by immunoSEQ multiplex PCR; TCRdb stores in-frame clones only, minus some. The sample lists approximately 38,000 clones; 70% to 90% were seen once. The sample taken for sequencing was peripheral blood. These receptors were obtained from a man aged 55 to 70 with COVID-19, enrolled during active disease.

The rearrangement uses TRBV13 and TRBJ2-3, with 14 bases identical to TRBD2. The CDR3 consists of 16 residues. With V trimmed by 10 bases and J by 4 bases, 10 bases remained unmatched. Germline CDR1 reads PRHDT; CDR2 reads FYEKMQ (reference sequence). The chain's CDR3 is CATHRPGLAGADTQYF. In nucleotides, the CDR3 is TGTGCCACCCATCGACCGGGACTAGCGGGAGCAGATACGCAGTATTTT.

This clone was detected a few times. This rearrangement joins TRBV7-9 to TRBJ2-7; a weak D match, TRBD2 (5 bases). This CDR3 comprises 13 residues. From germline, CDR1 is SEHNR and CDR2 FQNEAQ (reference sequence). V dropped 5 bases and J dropped 4 bases, with 12 bases sitting between them. The CDR3 region has the DNA TGTGCCAGCAGCCAAATGACGGGATACGAGCAGTACTTC. It codes for CASSQMTGYEQYF.

V and J are TRBV20-1 and TRBJ2-7; 14 bases align to TRBD2. The CDR3 length is 16 residues. J gave up 5 bases and V 3 bases, and 9 bases lay outside the gene matches. From germline, CDR1 is DFQATT and CDR2 SNEGSKA (reference sequence). The CDR3 sequence is CSASAGTSGGLHEQYF. In nucleotides, the CDR3 is TGCAGTGCTAGTGCCGGGACTAGCGGGGGATTACACGAGCAGTACTTC.

The chain links TRBV7-9 to TRBJ2-3; 7 positions agree with TRBD1. Germline V gene sequence: CDR1 SEHNR, CDR2 FQNEAQ (reference sequence). V lost 5 bases to trimming and J lost 5 bases; unmatched junction nucleotides: 10. The CDR3 loop spans 15 amino acids. The CDR3 nucleotides read TGTGCCAGCAGCCAACAGACAGGGTCCGGAGATACGCAGTATTTT. Its protein product is CASSQQTGSGDTQYF. The full variable domain, with the rest looked up from reference TRBV7-9 and TRBJ2-3, is DTGVSQNPRHKITKRGQNVTFRCDPISEHNRLYWYRQTLGQGPEFLTYFQNEAQLEKSRLLSDRFSAERPKGSFSTLEIQRTEQGDSAMYLCASSQQTGSGDTQYFGPGTRLTVL.

J is TRBJ1-2 and V is TRBV13, with TRBD1 matching over 10 bases. CDR1 is PRHDT and CDR2 is FYEKMQ in the germline V gene (reference sequence). The junction had 9 bases not matched to a gene; V was cut back by 5 bases and J by 0 bases. The CDR3 runs to 17 residues. CDR3: CASSQSRQGAANYGYTF. The CDR3 nucleotides read TGTGCCAGCAGCCAAAGTAGACAGGGGGCGGCTAACTATGGCTACACCTTC.

The V and J genes are TRBV9 and TRBJ2-1, with D perhaps matching TRBD1 (6 bases). V was trimmed by 0 bases and J by 6 bases, leaving 13 bases between them. CDR3 length equals 15 residues. CDR1 is SGDLS, CDR2 YYNGEE, per germline. CDR3: CASSVEGQPSNEQFF. Written as DNA, the CDR3 is TGTGCCAGCAGCGTAGAAGGACAGCCCAGCAATGAGCAGTTCTTC.

This clone was seen only a few times. CDR3 sequence reads: CASSEYQREGIYEQYF. Here the CDR3 DNA reads TGCGCCAGCAGTGAGTATCAGCGGGAGGGAATCTACGAGCAGTACTTC. The chain recombines TRBV10-1 with TRBJ2-7, with 10 bases identical to TRBD2. Germline lookup yields CDR1 WNHNN and CDR2 SYGVQD (reference sequence). J lost 3 bases, V lost 1 base, and 6 bases had no gene match. The CDR3 spans 16 residues.

The chain uses TRBV5-1 and TRBJ2-1; TRBD1 aligns across 11 bases. CDR3 length: 15 residues. Per germline, CDR1 SGHRS and CDR2 YFSETQ. The ends lost 4 bases at V and 2 bases at J; junction bases unmatched: 2. In DNA, the CDR3 is TGCGCCAGCAGCCCGGGACAGGGGGCCTACAATGAGCAGTTCTTC. This gives the protein CASSPGQGAYNEQFF.

V and J are TRBV5-1 and TRBJ2-6; 7 nucleotides line up with TRBD1. The CDR3 has 21 residues. The germline CDR1 and CDR2 sequences are SGHRS and YFSETQ. The trim removed 3 bases at V and 0 bases at J, leaving 18 bases unmatched. The CDR3 here is CASSSEGRTGSMSSGANVLTF. The CDR3 DNA sequence: TGCGCCAGCAGCTCCGAGGGACGGACAGGTTCCATGAGCTCTGGGGCCAACGTCCTGACTTTC.

The chain couples TRBV5-1 to TRBJ1-1; TRBD1 might be the D (5 bases). V was trimmed by 4 bases and J by 10 bases, leaving 14 bases between them. Germline-derived CDR1 and CDR2 are SGHRS and YFSETQ. The CDR3 is 12 amino acids. CDR3 nucleotides: TGCGCCAGCAGCCCCGGTCAGGGCCGAGCTTTCTTT. Encoded protein: CASSPGQGRAFF.

This clone was observed once. The chain couples TRBV29-1 to TRBJ2-7; D might be TRBD1 or TRBD2, each matching 5 bases. The germline V gene encodes CDR1 SQVTM and CDR2 ANQGSEA. This CDR3 has 13 residues. The V end was cut by 7 bases, the J end by 3 bases, with 16 bases between. The CDR3 bases are TGCAGCGGGGGCGGCAGCGGCGACTACGAGCAGTACTTC. This translates into CSGGGSGDYEQYF.

The chain employs TRBV20-1 and TRBJ2-1, with a tentative D call TRBD2 (6 bases). The length of the CDR3 is 14 residues. Germline V lookup: CDR1 DFQATT, CDR2 SNEGSKA (reference sequence). The ends were cut back, 3 bases at V and 0 bases at J, with 9 bases in the middle. The CDR3 DNA reads TGCAGTGCTAGTCGGGAGACCTCCTACAATGAGCAGTTCTTC. It encodes CSASRETSYNEQFF.

This chain joins TRBV19 and TRBJ2-3, with TRBD1 as a possible D gene (6 bases). This CDR3 region has 21 residues. The V and J ends lost 3 bases and 6 bases respectively, with 34 bases between them. CDR1 is LNHDA and CDR2 is SQIVND in the germline V gene (reference sequence). The CDR3, as DNA: TGTGCCAGTAGTATGGGGGCGACGTGGCAGGCTGGTGGCGGTTTGACTGATACGCAGTATTTT. Its protein is CASSMGATWQAGGGLTDTQYF.

This chain connects TRBV10-3 to TRBJ2-7; D is possibly TRBD2 (6 bases). The germline gives CDR1 ENHRY, CDR2 SYGVKD. The CDR3 sequence is 14 residues long. The germline V and J ends were trimmed by 6 bases and 4 bases, with 16 bases remaining between them. The CDR3 DNA sequence: TGTGCCATCAGCCACCGGGACTTACCTTACGAGCAGTACTTC. Encoded protein: CAISHRDLPYEQYF.

The chain is built from TRBV6-6 and TRBJ1-2, with D possibly being TRBD1 (6 bases). The V end was cut by 0 bases, the J end by 3 bases, with 8 bases between. Germline V gene lookup returns CDR1 MNHNY and CDR2 SVGAGI (reference sequence). The CDR3 spans 14 residues. CDR3 nucleotides: TGTGCCAGCAGTTACTCGCAGGGGCACTATGGCTACACCTTC. This translates into CASSYSQGHYGYTF.

This clone was found once. This chain uses TRBV4-3 with TRBJ1-2; D uncertain. The CDR3 consists of 13 residues. Trimming shortened V by 1 base and J by 7 bases, and 10 bases separated the two germline ends. Germline CDR1 is LGHNA and CDR2 is YSLEER. The CDR3 region is CASSQGKASGYTF. The CDR3 nucleotides read TGCGCCAGCAGCCAAGGTAAAGCCTCTGGCTACACCTTC.

The gene calls are TRBV5-5 and TRBJ1-5; tentatively, D is TRBD1 (5 bases). Trimming stripped 3 bases from V and 7 bases from J, with 14 bases between. Germline V CDR1 and CDR2: SGHKS, YYEKEE (reference sequence). The CDR3 totals 14 residues. The CDR3, as DNA: TGTGCCAGCAGCTGGGCAGGGTCTCGGCAGCCCCAGCATTTT. It yields the protein CASSWAGSRQPQHF.

The genes are TRBV6-2 or TRBV6-3 and TRBJ1-2, with D unresolved. This CDR3 is 13 amino acids long. V lost 5 bases and J lost 0, with 7 bases in between. The germline CDR1 and CDR2 sequences are MNHEY and SVGEGT. DNA for the CDR3: TGTGCCAGCAGTGGCGGAGCTAACTATGGCTACACCTTC. This gives the protein CASSGGANYGYTF.

The V gene is TRBV7-9, the J gene TRBJ2-6; D is perhaps TRBD1 (5 bases). The V gene's germline CDR1 is SEHNR and CDR2 FQNEAQ (reference sequence). The CDR3 sequence is 18 residues long. V gave up 1 base and J gave up 0 bases, with 13 bases separating them. Here the CDR3 DNA reads TGTGCCAGCAGCTTAGATTTGGGAAGGGGCTCTGGGGCCAACGTCCTGACTTTC. It codes for CASSLDLGRGSGANVLTF.

CDR3 protein: CASSEGTGSGYTF. In DNA form, the CDR3 reads TGTGCCAGCAGTGAAGGGACAGGGTCTGGCTACACCTTC. The V gene is TRBV25-1, the J gene TRBJ1-2; the match to TRBD1 covers 9 bases. The CDR3 consists of 13 residues. V was pared by 2 bases and J by 7 bases, with 2 bases of the junction left unmatched. Germline V gene sequence: CDR1 MGHDK, CDR2 SYGVNS.

This clone was seen only once. This chain connects TRBV5-4 to TRBJ2-1, with 13 bases lining up with TRBD2. V was clipped by 4 bases and J by 5 bases; unmatched bases: 12. Germline CDR1 SGHNT, CDR2 YYREEE (reference sequence). The CDR3 has 18 amino acids. DNA of the CDR3: TGTGCCAGCAGCCCGGCTAGACTAGCGGGAGGCGGTAACAATGAGCAGTTCTTC. It yields the protein CASSPARLAGGGNNEQFF.